Sequencing of this T cell receptor (beta chain) was carried out in a study of T cells in Graves' hyperthyroidism and ophthalmopathy. The V gene end was trimmed by 5 bases and the J gene end by 4 bases; junction bases not matched to a gene: 15. The germline V gene encodes CDR1 SGHTA and CDR2 FQGNSA. The CDR3 is made up of 17 amino acids. Template material for amplifying TCR beta CDR3 regions consisted of RNA transcripts. The HTBI primer set was used in a first-round RT-PCR of the TCR CDR3. TCRdb fed the multiplex PCR reads into MiXCR, producing one record per CDR3 protein. This sample has roughly 380,000 distinct CDR3 sequences, with around 14% found just once.

This chain connects TRBV7-2 to TRBJ2-5; 8 positions match TRBD2. Sequenced: blood. This receptor was identified in a woman aged 55-69 years with Graves' hyperthyroidism. The CDR3 here is CASSPSSGGRWAETQYF. CDR3 DNA sequence: TGTGCCAGCAGCCCGTCCAGCGGGGGACGGTGGGCAGAGACCCAGTACTTC. Together with reference TRBV7-2 and TRBJ2-5, the CDR3 gives the full variable domain: GAGVSQSPSNKVTEKGKDVELRCDPISGHTALYWYRQSLGQGLEFLIYFQGNSAPDKSGLPSDRFSAERTGGSVSTLTIQRTQQEDSAVYLCASSPSSGGRWAETQYFGPGTRLLVL.